These 2 T cell receptor beta chains were all obtained from the same sample, sequenced in a study of monozygotic twins with inflammatory bowel disease (dated by TCRdb to about 2019). The protocol used for the library was 5' RACE. The data were produced on an Illumina HiSeq 2500. After reprocessing by TCRdb, each CDR3 protein sequence is one entry, and no DNA is given. This sample's clone table shows more than 120,000 distinct CDR3 sequences. The ten largest clones represent 2.4% of the sample. The sequencing sample was made of blood. These receptor sequences come from a human donor with ulcerative colitis or Crohn's disease, or a healthy co-twin of an affected twin (not recorded which).

This rearrangement joins TRBV5-6 to TRBJ2-3; TCRdb designates TRBD1, a call that cannot be tested without DNA. Germline CDR1 is SGHDT and CDR2 is YYEEEE. CDR3 length: 13 amino acids. CDR3 in amino acids: CATNNRGADTQYF.

The V and J genes are TRBV7-2 and TRBJ2-7; TCRdb returns TRBD1, unconfirmable since there is no DNA. Germline loops: CDR1 SGHTA, CDR2 FQGNSA. This CDR3 contains 16 residues. The CDR3: CASSQRGTGGQNEQYF.